These 14 T cell receptor beta chains originate from one sample sequenced in a study of identical twins (dated by TCRdb to the mid-2010s). The library was prepared using 5' RACE. Sequenced on an Illumina HiSeq 2000. TCRdb's own reprocessing of the public reads used fastp at Q25 and MiXCR and kept productive beta chains. Every entry covers one CDR3 protein and lists the most common genes and DNA from its rows. For this sample the table gives some 630,000 distinct CDR3 sequences, of which roughly 6.6% were detected only once. The ten largest account for roughly 1.6% of the sample. The same specimen was also included in a second study, on yellow fever vaccine responses in identical twins.

Sequencing used PBMCs. These receptor sequences come from a woman aged 18-30 years in good health.

Many counts were recorded for this clonotype. The rearrangement links TRBV7-9 to TRBJ2-1; D remains unclear. The CDR3 is 15 residues long. Germline loops: CDR1 SEHNR, CDR2 FQNEAQ (reference sequence). V was cut by 5 bases and J by 0 bases, with 11 bases left in between. The CDR3 nucleotides read TGTGCCAGCAGCCCGCCTACCGGCTCCTACAATGAGCAGTTCTTC. Protein: CASSPPTGSYNEQFF.

This chain uses TRBV14 with TRBJ2-1, with D perhaps matching TRBD1 (6 bases). In germline, CDR1 is SGHDN, CDR2 FVKESK. Trimming removed 4 bases from V and 9 bases from J, with 16 bases in between. The length of the CDR3 is 14 residues. CDR3 sequence (DNA): TGTGCCAGCAGCCCACAGACAGGCTTGGGTGAGCAGTTCTTC. Translation: CASSPQTGLGEQFF.

This clonotype has more than one count but fewer than ten. This chain connects TRBV20-1 to TRBJ2-3, with a possible D match to TRBD2 (7 bases). The CDR3 runs 14 residues. Germline V CDR1 and CDR2: DFQATT, SNEGSKA (reference sequence). Trimming removed 7 bases from V and 1 base from J, with 15 bases in between. DNA of the CDR3: TGCAGTGGGGGTTGGGGGGGCGGCACAGATACGCAGTATTTT. Translation: CSGGWGGGTDTQYF.

This clonotype was seen ten or more times. An end of the junction does not agree with germline; a read error may underlie this. The chain recombines TRBV7-9 with TRBJ2-1; no clear D gene. The germline V gene has CDR1 SEHNR and CDR2 FQNEAQ (reference sequence). The CDR3 totals 13 residues. The CDR3 DNA reads as TGCGCCAGCAGCTTGGCGAGCTACAATGAGCAGTTCTTC. Its translation is CASSLASYNEQFF. Using reference TRBV7-9 and TRBJ2-1 for the parts outside the CDR3, the full variable domain is DTGVSQNPRHKITKRGQNVTFRCDPISEHNRLYWYRQTLGQGPEFLTYFQNEAQLEKSRLLSDRFSAERPKGSFSTLEIQRTEQGDSAMYLCASSLASYNEQFFGPGTRLTVL.

This chain joins TRBV15 and TRBJ1-4; TRBD1 might be the D (5 bases). The germline V and J ends were trimmed by 1 base and 4 bases, with 10 bases remaining between them. The CDR3 has 15 residues. Germline V gene sequence: CDR1 LNHNV, CDR2 YYDKDF (reference sequence). The CDR3 DNA sequence: TGTGCCACCAGCAGAGTCGCAGGGTTTAATGAAAAACTGTTTTTT. Residues: CATSRVAGFNEKLFF.

This clonotype was found many times. This chain uses TRBV7-9 with TRBJ2-5, with a tentative D call TRBD1 (5 bases). This CDR3 comprises 11 residues. CDR1 SEHNR and CDR2 FQNEAQ come from the germline V gene (reference sequence). The V gene lost 3 bases and the J gene lost 7 bases, with 6 bases spanning the gap. The CDR3 nucleotides read TGTGCCAGCAGCTTTCAGGGGACCCAGTACTTC. Translated: CASSFQGTQYF.

The chain links TRBV11-2 to TRBJ2-1; D unclear. CDR3 length: 17 amino acids. CDR1 is SGHAT, CDR2 FQNNGV, per germline. The V end lost 6 bases, the J end lost 0 bases, and 18 bases lay between the germline ends. CDR3 region: CASRGISVGSSYNEQFF. Here the CDR3 DNA reads TGTGCCAGCAGGGGAATAAGCGTAGGAAGCTCCTACAATGAGCAGTTCTTC. Full variable domain (outside the CDR3, taken from reference TRBV11-2 and TRBJ2-1): EAGVAQSPRYKIIEKRQSVAFWCNPISGHATLYWYQQILGQGPKLLIQFQNNGVVDDSQLPKDRFSAERLKGVDSTLKIQPAKLEDSAVYLCASRGISVGSSYNEQFFGPGTRLTVL.

This clonotype was found a few times. The chain has TRBV7-9 and TRBJ1-5; TRBD1 agrees at 7 bases. This CDR3 is 17 amino acids long. Germline V CDR1 and CDR2: SEHNR, FQNEAQ (reference sequence). V gave up 4 bases and J gave up 9 bases; unmatched junction bases: 18. The CDR3 spells CASSSDPITGAVPPQHF. CDR3 coding DNA: TGTGCCAGCAGCTCAGACCCCATAACAGGGGCGGTTCCGCCCCAGCATTTT.

The chain couples TRBV20-1 to TRBJ2-2; TRBD1 matches at 7 bases. The V gene's germline CDR1 is DFQATT and CDR2 SNEGSKA (reference sequence). The CDR3 sequence is 13 residues long. The trim removed 6 bases at V and 6 bases at J, leaving 7 bases unmatched. CDR3 DNA: TGCAGTGCCGAGGCAGGGGGATCCGGGGAGCTGTTTTTT. This codes for CSAEAGGSGELFF.

J is TRBJ2-5 and V is TRBV7-8, with D possibly being TRBD2 (6 bases). The CDR3 contains 13 residues. Germline-derived CDR1 and CDR2 are SGHVS and FQNEAQ. Trimming shortened V by 5 bases and J by 6 bases, and 13 bases separated the two germline ends. CDR3 sequence: CASSPGGVQTQYF. The DNA for the CDR3 is TGTGCCAGCAGCCCCGGCGGGGTGCAGACCCAGTACTTC.

At least ten counts were recorded for this clonotype. The genes are TRBV19 and TRBJ1-1, with 9 bases lining up with TRBD1. The junction had 8 bases not matched to a gene; V was cut back by 7 bases and J by 2 bases. This CDR3 comprises 15 residues. CDR1 and CDR2 from the germline V gene are LNHDA and SQIVND (reference sequence). CDR3 amino acids: CASIKGQGRNTEAFF. The CDR3 DNA is TGTGCCAGTATTAAAGGACAGGGGAGAAACACTGAAGCTTTCTTT.

This clonotype has a count of ten or more. The rearrangement joins TRBV14 to TRBJ1-1, with D possibly TRBD1 on 5 matching bases. The germline gives CDR1 SGHDN, CDR2 FVKESK. Trimming left V 2 bases short and J 3 bases short, with 10 bases between. The CDR3 has 14 residues. The CDR3 spells CASSQLQGDTEAFF. The CDR3 DNA sequence: TGTGCCAGCAGCCAACTTCAGGGAGACACTGAAGCTTTCTTT.

This clonotype was seen many times. The chain couples TRBV4-1 to TRBJ1-4, with TRBD1 identical over 7 bases. CDR1 MGHRA and CDR2 YSYEKL come from the germline V gene. There are 15 residues in the CDR3. V was clipped by 4 bases and J by 4 bases; unmatched bases: 6. The CDR3 here is CASSRPDRDNEKLFF. DNA of the CDR3: TGCGCCAGCAGCCGACCCGACAGGGATAATGAAAAACTGTTTTTT.

This clonotype was found a few times. The chain has TRBV20-1 and TRBJ2-5; 11 nucleotides line up with TRBD2. The CDR3 sequence is 18 residues long. CDR1 and CDR2 from the germline V gene are DFQATT and SNEGSKA (reference sequence). The V and J ends lost 0 bases and 10 bases, in that order; junction bases with no gene match: 19. The CDR3 protein is CSARDHHSGRALEVNQYF. CDR3 sequence (DNA): TGCAGTGCTAGAGATCATCATAGCGGGAGGGCCTTAGAGGTGAACCAGTACTTC.